This passage covers 10 T cell receptor beta chains from one sample sequenced in a study of identical twins (dated by TCRdb to 2016 to 2018). The library was made by 5' RACE. TCRdb lists the instrument as Illumina HiSeq 2000. TCRdb itself trimmed the public reads at Q25 with fastp, ran MiXCR and retained productive beta chains. Rows matching on CDR3 protein sequence are summarized as one entry with the most common DNA and genes. The sample table lists 500,000 to 700,000 distinct CDR3 sequences, about 7% of them with a count of one. Jointly, the top ten make up 1.6% of the sample. This sample also appeared in a second study, on yellow fever vaccine responses in identical twins.

The sequenced material came from PBMCs. Receptors originate from a young woman in good health.

This clonotype showed up many times. The chain combines TRBV6-1 with TRBJ1-3; maybe TRBD1 (5 bases). The length of the CDR3 is 13 residues. Trimming removed 6 bases at V and 4 bases at J, with 10 bases between. The germline CDR1 and CDR2 sequences are MNHNS and SASEGT. The CDR3 spells CASSPGYGNTIYF. CDR3 DNA sequence: TGTGCCAGCAGCCCAGGGTACGGAAACACCATATATTTT.

DNA for the CDR3: TGTGCCAGCAGCCAAGTCAGGAGCTCCTACGAGCAGTACTTC. It yields the protein CASSQVRSSYEQYF. The gene calls are TRBV14 and TRBJ2-7; D is undetermined. The CDR3 is 14 amino acids. V was shortened by 1 base and J by 0 bases, with 7 bases between the two germline ends. The germline gives CDR1 SGHDN, CDR2 FVKESK.

In its sample, this clonotype was seen a few times. The chain has TRBV12-3 or TRBV12-4 and TRBJ2-1; perhaps D is TRBD1 or TRBD2 (5 bases each). Deletions cut 10 bases from V and 0 bases from J, with 16 bases between. This CDR3 has 15 residues. The CDR3 protein is CATTREGRSYNEQFF. The CDR3, as DNA: TGTGCCACCACCCGAGAGGGGCGCTCCTACAATGAGCAGTTCTTC.

The rearrangement uses TRBV4-1 and TRBJ2-2; D unclear. The CDR3 is 15 amino acids. The ends were cut back, 0 bases at V and 9 bases at J, with 14 bases in the middle. Germline-derived CDR1 and CDR2 are MGHRA and YSYEKL. CDR3 region: CASSQDRISRRELFF. For the CDR3, the DNA is TGCGCCAGCAGCCAAGATAGGATCTCAAGGCGGGAGCTGTTTTTT.

This clonotype showed up just a few times. The chain carries TRBV28 and TRBJ2-2, with D perhaps TRBD1 (6 bases). Trimming removed 7 bases at V and 3 bases at J, with 15 bases between. Germline V gene data show CDR1 as MDHEN and CDR2 as SYDVKM. The CDR3 runs to 15 residues. CDR3 sequence reads: CASTSGGPDTGELFF. The CDR3 bases are TGTGCCAGCACTTCTGGGGGCCCTGACACCGGGGAGCTGTTTTTT.

The rearrangement uses TRBV7-9 and TRBJ2-1; TRBD2 agrees at 7 bases. J was trimmed by 0 bases and V by 7 bases; bases with no gene match: 9. Germline V gene sequence: CDR1 SEHNR, CDR2 FQNEAQ (reference sequence). The length of the CDR3 is 16 residues. The CDR3 region is CASTSGLGSSYNEQFF. The CDR3 DNA is TGTGCCAGCACCTCAGGACTAGGCAGCTCCTACAATGAGCAGTTCTTC. Variable domain in full (rest from reference TRBV7-9 and TRBJ2-1): DTGVSQNPRHKITKRGQNVTFRCDPISEHNRLYWYRQTLGQGPEFLTYFQNEAQLEKSRLLSDRFSAERPKGSFSTLEIQRTEQGDSAMYLCASTSGLGSSYNEQFFGPGTRLTVL.

This clonotype has ten or more counts. The chain links TRBV20-1 to TRBJ2-7; D perhaps matches TRBD2 (5 bases). The CDR3 totals 13 residues. In germline, CDR1 is DFQATT, CDR2 SNEGSKA (reference sequence). The ends were cut back, 6 bases at V and 3 bases at J, with 15 bases in the middle. The CDR3 spells CSARVLGGYEQYF. The CDR3 DNA reads TGCAGTGCGAGGGTCCTTGGCGGCTACGAGCAGTACTTC.

V is TRBV20-1 and J is TRBJ1-5; 8 nucleotides agree with TRBD1. The CDR3 length is 14 residues. The trim removed 0 bases at V and 6 bases at J, leaving 4 bases unmatched. Germline assignment: CDR1 DFQATT and CDR2 SNEGSKA (reference sequence). For the CDR3, the DNA is TGCAGTGCTAGAGAGGACAGGGTGACTCAGCCCCAGCATTTT. This encodes CSAREDRVTQPQHF.

This clonotype was recorded many times. V gene TRBV29-1 combines with J gene TRBJ2-3; 10 positions agree with TRBD1. Per the germline V gene, CDR1 is SQVTM and CDR2 is ANQGSEA. V dropped 4 bases and J dropped 2; count of bases not matched to a gene: 24. This CDR3 region has 21 residues. The CDR3 DNA is TGCAGCGTTGTCCGGGACAGGGGACGTGATGTGGCGGGAGAAGCCACAGATACGCAGTATTTT. This translates into CSVVRDRGRDVAGEATDTQYF.

This clonotype showed up many times. Written as DNA, the CDR3 is TGTGCCAGCAGTTTTGTCCCGGGACAGGTCTACAATGAGCAGTTCTTC. This translates into CASSFVPGQVYNEQFF. This chain uses TRBV12-3 or TRBV12-4 with TRBJ2-1, with TRBD1 identical over 8 bases. The V segment lost 3 bases and the J segment 3 bases; nucleotides outside the gene matches: 7. The CDR3 has 16 amino acids.